The entry below gives a single T cell receptor (beta chain) sequence along with its context. Antigen specificity is unknown. The sample comes from a study of T-cell reconstitution after alpha-beta-depleted transplantation in children. Study results and caveats: At one year after transplant, newly produced T cells mostly accounted for T-cell counts and diversity. TCRbeta diversity was high at day 60 in some patients (a result of surviving recipient T cells and thymic progenitors).

As it was prepared, the TCRbeta library received unique molecular identifiers. TCRdb recomputed calls from the PCR reads with MiXCR, one row per CDR3 protein. In the table there are about a million distinct CDR3 sequences, about 29% of which are singletons. The CDR3 is made up of 17 amino acids. Germline V gene sequence: CDR1 MDHEN, CDR2 SYDVKM. V lost 2 bases and J lost 0, with 15 bases in between. The sequencing used PBMCs, mostly from graft donor cells, collected 360 days after TCRalphabeta/CD19-depleted stem cell transplant. The receptor comes from a boy under two years old who had a stem cell transplant for SCID, so the T cells may come from the graft donor. The chain uses TRBV28 and TRBJ2-3, with D perhaps matching TRBD1 or TRBD2 (5 bases each). The CDR3 DNA follows: TGTGCCAGCAGTTTAATCGGGACGGCCGCTAGCACAGATACGCAGTATTTT. It is translated as CASSLIGTAASTDTQYF.